This T cell receptor beta chain was sequenced during a study of T cell clones after liver transplantation. By share, this clone counts as medium-sized. The CDR3 loop spans 17 amino acids. The table came from immunoSEQ multiplex PCR; TCRdb's copy has only in-frame clones and leaves some out. Of some 9,500 clones listed, roughly 72% are singletons. The chain has TRBV12-2 and TRBJ2-7; the table's D call, TRBD1, was not checked against the DNA. TRBV12-2 counts as a pseudogene. The TCR originated in a human patient who received a liver transplant. Among the T cells, some may be from the graft donor. The starting material was CD8+ T cells from blood, obtained at the approximately 16-month timepoint. The CDR3 loop reads CASRPGTGTLFTYEQYF. The CDR3 coding sequence is TGTGCAAGTCGCCCAGGGACAGGAACATTATTCACCTACGAGCAGTACTTC.